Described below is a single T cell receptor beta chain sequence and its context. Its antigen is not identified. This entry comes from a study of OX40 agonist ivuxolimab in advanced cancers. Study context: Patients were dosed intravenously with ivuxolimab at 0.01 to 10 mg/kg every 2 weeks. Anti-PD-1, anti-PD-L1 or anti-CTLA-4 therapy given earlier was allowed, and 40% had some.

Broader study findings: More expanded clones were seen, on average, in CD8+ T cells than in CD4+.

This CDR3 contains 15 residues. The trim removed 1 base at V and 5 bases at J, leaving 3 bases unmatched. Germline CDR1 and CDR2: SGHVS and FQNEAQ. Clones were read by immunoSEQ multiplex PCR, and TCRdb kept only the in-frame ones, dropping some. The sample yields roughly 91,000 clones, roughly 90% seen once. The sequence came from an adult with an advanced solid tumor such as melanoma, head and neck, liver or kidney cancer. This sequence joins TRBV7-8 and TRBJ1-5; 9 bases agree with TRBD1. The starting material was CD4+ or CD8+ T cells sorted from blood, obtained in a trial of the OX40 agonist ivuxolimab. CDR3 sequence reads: CASSLGRDRDQPQHF. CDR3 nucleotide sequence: TGTGCCAGCAGCTTAGGTCGGGACAGGGATCAGCCCCAGCATTTT.